Listed below are T cell receptor beta chains from one sample, sequenced in a study of shared clonotypes between healthy human individuals. This table comes from immunoSEQ multiplex PCR, and its TCRdb copy is limited to in-frame clones, with some not included. The data contain more than 2,000,000 clones, roughly 92% of them singletons. Sequencing was performed on naive CD4+ T cells sorted from blood. These receptors were taken from a man aged 18 to 35 in good health. Both conserved end residues are part of each CDR3. Fields, in order: CDR3 length, clone size, D gene, V gene, J gene, CDR3 protein, CDR3 DNA. The D gene is left open where the match is weak. Clone size, where shown, is once, few, many, or a class for clones that have expanded.

>13|once|NA|TRBV29-1|TRBJ2-2
CSVDRGGTGELFF
TGCAGCGTTGACAGGGGTGGCACCGGGGAGCTGTTTTTT
>12|NA|NA|TRBV7-2|TRBJ2-7
CASSLASDLQYF
TGTGCCAGCAGCTTAGCGAGCGATCTGCAGTACTTC
>15|NA|NA|TRBV5-1|TRBJ2-7
CASSFSGGVSYEQYF
TGCGCCAGCAGCTTCTCTGGCGGGGTCTCCTACGAGCAGTACTTC
>15|NA|NA|TRBV2|TRBJ1-6
CASSERGGDNSPLHF
TGTGCCAGCAGTGAAAGGGGAGGCGATAATTCACCCCTCCACTTT
>19|NA|NA|TRBV21-1|TRBJ2-7
CASSSRTSGRASPPGEQYF
TGTGCCAGCAGCTCCCGGACTAGCGGGAGGGCCTCACCGCCGGGAGAGCAGTACTTC
>14|NA|TRBD1|TRBV2|TRBJ1-1
CASSGQGGGIEAFF
TGTGCCAGCAGTGGACAGGGGGGAGGCATTGAAGCTTTCTTT
>14|NA|NA|TRBV7-3|TRBJ2-7
CASSEPGLQYEQYF
TGTGCCAGCAGCGAACCGGGACTTCAATACGAGCAGTACTTC
>17|NA|NA|TRBV7-9|TRBJ1-4
CASSLGRPRQHNEKLFF
TGTGCCAGCAGCTTAGGGCGCCCGAGACAGCATAATGAAAAACTGTTTTTT
>13|NA|NA|TRBV18|TRBJ2-7
CASSSQVRGEQYF
TGTGCCAGCTCAAGCCAGGTTAGGGGCGAGCAGTACTTC
>15|NA|TRBD1|TRBV18|TRBJ2-7
CASSPPTGRPYEQYF
TGTGCCAGCTCACCACCGACAGGGCGGCCCTACGAGCAGTACTTC
>15|NA|NA|TRBV5-1|TRBJ2-7
CASSSLGGPPYEQYF
TGCGCCAGCAGCTCACTAGGGGGTCCCCCCTACGAGCAGTACTTC
>15|NA|TRBD1|TRBV28|TRBJ1-1
CASSLLGQGVSEAFF
TGTGCCAGCAGTTTACTTGGGCAGGGGGTATCTGAAGCTTTCTTT
>15|NA|NA|TRBV9|TRBJ2-4
CASSVGSGGQNIQYF
TGTGCCAGCAGCGTAGGATCAGGGGGGCAAAACATTCAGTACTTC
>13|NA|TRBD1|TRBV18|TRBJ1-2
CASSPDREYGYTF
TGTGCCAGCTCGCCCGACAGGGAATATGGCTACACCTTC
>14|NA|NA|TRBV7-6|TRBJ2-5
CASSEVLSKETQYF
TGTGCCAGCAGCGAGGTGCTTAGTAAAGAGACCCAGTACTTC
>14|NA|NA|TRBV28|TRBJ1-6
CASNGGGRDSPLHF
TGTGCCTCCAATGGGGGGGGGAGGGATTCACCCCTCCACTTT
>16|NA|TRBD2|TRBV5-1|TRBJ2-5
CASSLAGGSQRETQYF
TGCGCCAGCAGCTTGGCCGGGGGGAGTCAAAGGGAGACCCAGTACTTC
>17|NA|NA|TRBV7-9|TRBJ1-2
CASSLARTLLANYGYTF
TGTGCCAGCAGCTTAGCTCGGACTCTCCTAGCTAACTATGGCTACACCTTC
>14|NA|NA|TRBV30|TRBJ2-2
CAWSVTGGTGELFF
TGTGCCTGGAGTGTGACAGGAGGGACCGGGGAGCTGTTTTTT
>16|NA|TRBD2|TRBV5-1|TRBJ2-5
CASSDGLAGITETQYF
TGCGCCAGCAGCGACGGACTAGCGGGGATCACCGAGACCCAGTACTTC
>14|NA|NA|TRBV5-1|TRBJ2-5
CASSRGGGEETQYF
TGCGCCAGCAGCCGCGGGGGCGGGGAGGAGACCCAGTACTTC
>14|NA|NA|TRBV4-3|TRBJ1-5
CASSQEGGNQPQHF
TGCGCCAGCAGCCAAGAAGGAGGAAATCAGCCCCAGCATTTT
>13|NA|TRBD1|TRBV10-3|TRBJ2-5
CATSGTGPETQYF
TGTGCCACCTCCGGGACAGGGCCAGAGACCCAGTACTTC
>17|NA|NA|TRBV21-1|TRBJ2-6
CASSTRQGRTGANVLTF
TGTGCCAGCAGCACGCGACAGGGAAGAACTGGGGCCAACGTCCTGACTTTC
>14|NA|NA|TRBV5-1|TRBJ2-1
CASSYPESVDEQFF
TGCGCCAGCAGTTACCCGGAGTCGGTGGATGAGCAGTTCTTC
>13|NA|NA|TRBV7-9|TRBJ2-7
CASSFGGQGEQYF
TGTGCCAGCAGCTTTGGGGGGCAGGGCGAGCAGTACTTC
>15|NA|TRBD2|TRBV18|TRBJ2-7
CASSPDGLASYEQYF
TGTGCCAGCTCACCCGACGGACTAGCGAGCTACGAGCAGTACTTC
>14|NA|TRBD2|TRBV2|TRBJ2-5
CASIDGTKRETQYF
TGTGCCAGTATTGATGGGACTAAGAGGGAGACCCAGTACTTC
>14|few|NA|TRBV19|TRBJ1-6
CASSIVGYNSPLHF
TGTGCCAGTAGTATCGTGGGCTATAATTCACCCCTCCACTTT
>13|NA|TRBD1|TRBV6-1|TRBJ2-7
CASRQGPSYEQYF
TGTGCCAGCAGACAGGGGCCCTCCTACGAGCAGTACTTC
>14|NA|NA|TRBV7-9|TRBJ1-1
CASSPRIADTEAFF
TGTGCCAGCAGCCCCCGAATAGCGGACACTGAAGCTTTCTTT
>15|few|TRBD1|TRBV7-2|TRBJ2-1
CASSDDRGRYNEQFF
TGTGCCAGCAGCGATGACAGGGGCCGATACAATGAGCAGTTCTTC
>14|NA|NA|TRBV7-3|TRBJ2-5
CASSLSGAQETQYF
TGTGCCAGCAGCCTCTCGGGGGCTCAAGAGACCCAGTACTTC
>14|NA|NA|TRBV6-1|TRBJ1-2
CASSEAQGRYGYTF
TGTGCCAGCAGTGAAGCGCAGGGGCGGTATGGCTACACCTTC
>15|NA|TRBD1|TRBV5-1|TRBJ1-2
CASSSGTGGPYGYTF
TGCGCCAGCAGCTCCGGGACAGGGGGCCCCTATGGCTACACCTTC
>14|NA|NA|TRBV30|TRBJ1-1
CAWSVQLSGGEAFF
TGTGCCTGGAGTGTACAGTTAAGCGGGGGTGAAGCTTTCTTT
>16|NA|TRBD1|TRBV29-1|TRBJ2-3
CSASPQQGIQTDTQYF
TGCAGCGCCTCCCCACAACAGGGGATACAGACAGATACGCAGTATTTT
>15|NA|NA|TRBV30|TRBJ2-3
CAWKVGKGNTDTQYF
TGTGCCTGGAAGGTGGGTAAAGGGAACACAGATACGCAGTATTTT
>16|NA|TRBD2|TRBV19|TRBJ2-1
CASSIDRAGAKNEQFF
TGTGCCAGTAGTATAGATAGAGCGGGGGCTAAGAATGAGCAGTTCTTC
>13|NA|TRBD1|TRBV6-1|TRBJ1-1
CASSEGQGHTAFF
TGTGCCAGCAGCGAGGGACAGGGGCACACGGCTTTCTTT
>15|NA|NA|TRBV5-1|TRBJ2-5
CASSLLPGAQETQYF
TGCGCCAGCAGCTTGCTTCCAGGGGCCCAAGAGACCCAGTACTTC
>17|NA|TRBD2|TRBV5-1|TRBJ2-1
CASSLAGVLNYYNEQFF
TGCGCCAGCTCACTAGCGGGGGTCCTCAATTACTACAATGAGCAGTTCTTC
>10|once|NA|TRBV29-1|TRBJ2-5
CSVVEGTQYF
TGCAGCGTTGTGGAAGGGACCCAGTACTTC
>16|NA|TRBD1|TRBV11-2|TRBJ2-7
CASSSNPQGVFYEQYF
TGTGCCAGCAGCTCAAACCCACAGGGGGTCTTCTACGAGCAGTACTTC